The T cell receptor beta chain under discussion was sequenced for a study of blood T cell repertoires in COVID-19. Study context: T cells, B-cell-depleted T cells, or PBMCs supplied cDNA or gDNA.

Using immunoSEQ multiplex PCR, the repertoire was profiled, and TCRdb retains in-frame clones only, with some absent. The repertoire has 130,000 or so clones, 80% to 90% of them found once; the top ten carry roughly 2.2%. The clonotype originates from a woman in her fifties or sixties with acute or convalescent COVID-19. Specimen: peripheral blood.

The CDR3, as DNA: TGTGCCAGCAAGGGACAGGGGTTGGGCTCTGAAGCTTTCTTT. The encoded protein is CASKGQGLGSEAFF. The chain joins TRBV6-6 to TRBJ1-1, with TRBD1 matching 10 bases. CDR3 length equals 14 residues. J was trimmed by 6 bases and V by 7 bases; bases with no gene match: 8. Looked up from germline, CDR1 is MNHNY and CDR2 is SVGAGI (reference sequence).